These T cell receptor beta chains were read from a single sample in a study of shared clonotypes between healthy human individuals. Clones were sequenced by immunoSEQ multiplex PCR, and TCRdb holds only the in-frame ones, with some missing. This table has about 1,900,000 clones, approximately 94% appearing once. Material for sequencing was naive CD8+ T cells sorted from blood. The receptors were sampled from a man younger than 30 in good health. CDR3s include the opening cysteine and the closing phenylalanine or tryptophan. The D gene is left open where the match is weak. Some rows mark clone size as missing; the rest say once, few, many or name a class of expanded clone.

v_call	d_call	j_call	clone_size	cdr3_nt	cdr3_aa
TRBV7-8	.	TRBJ2-7	.	TGTGCCAGCAGCTTTTGGAGCAGCGTCTTGGACGAGCAGTACTTC	CASSFWSSVLDEQYF
TRBV27	TRBD2	TRBJ2-1	.	TGTGCCAGCAGTTTAGCTAGCGGGAGTGTATACAATGAGCAGTTCTTC	CASSLASGSVYNEQFF
TRBV27	.	TRBJ2-6	.	TGTGCCAGCAGTTTATCTATCTCTGGGGCCAACGTCCTGACTTTC	CASSLSISGANVLTF
TRBV9	TRBD2	TRBJ2-1	.	TGTGCCAGCAGCGGACTAGCGGGAGGGAATGAGCAGTTCTTC	CASSGLAGGNEQFF
TRBV30	.	TRBJ2-7	.	TGTGCCTGGAGTGTCTTAGCGCCCGGCTACGAGCAGTACTTC	CAWSVLAPGYEQYF
TRBV9	TRBD1	TRBJ2-5	once	TGTGCCAGCAGCATAGGGACAGGAGAAGAGACCCAGTACTTC	CASSIGTGEETQYF
TRBV9	.	TRBJ1-1	.	TGTGCCAGCAGCGTCGGGGCTGGGAACACTGAAGCTTTCTTT	CASSVGAGNTEAFF
TRBV2	.	TRBJ2-7	.	TGTGCCAGCAGTGAAGCGCCGGTGGTAAGCTCCTACGAGCAGTACTTC	CASSEAPVVSSYEQYF
TRBV12-5	TRBD2	TRBJ2-5	.	TGTGCTAGTGGTACTAGCGGGGGGGCAGAGACCCAGTACTTC	CASGTSGGAETQYF
TRBV29-1	TRBD1	TRBJ2-7	.	TGCAGCGTTGTGTTTGGACAGGGACGGGAGTCTGGATACGAGCAGTACTTC	CSVVFGQGRESGYEQYF
TRBV2	.	TRBJ2-6	.	TGTGCCAGCAGTGGTTCATCCGGGGGCGGGCTCTGGTTTGACTCTGGGGCCAACGTCCTGACTTTC	CASSGSSGGGLWFDSGANVLTF
TRBV5-4	.	TRBJ1-5	.	TGTGCCAGCAGCTTGGGCAGCTACGGGCCCCAGCATTTT	CASSLGSYGPQHF
TRBV5-6	.	TRBJ2-5	.	TGTGCCAGCAGCTTAGGACACTCCAGCCGGGAGACCCAGTACTTC	CASSLGHSSRETQYF
TRBV13	TRBD1	TRBJ2-7	.	TGTGCCAGCAGCAGCGCCGGGACAGGGGCCCACTACGAGCAGTACTTC	CASSSAGTGAHYEQYF
TRBV5-5	.	TRBJ1-5	.	TGTGCCAGCAGCGTACTTGAACAGGGACAGCCCCAGCATTTT	CASSVLEQGQPQHF
TRBV14	.	TRBJ2-7	.	TGTGCCAGCAGCCAACTCCCAGAGTCCTACGAGCAGTACTTC	CASSQLPESYEQYF
TRBV14	.	TRBJ2-7	.	TGTGCCAGCAGCCAAGGAAAGGGGCCCTCCTACGAGCAGTACTTC	CASSQGKGPSYEQYF
TRBV5-1	.	TRBJ2-5	.	TGCGCCAGCAGCAGGCTAGGACGGTTCCAAGAGACCCAGTACTTC	CASSRLGRFQETQYF
TRBV2	.	TRBJ2-1	.	TGTGCCAGCAGTGATGACGAAGGATGGTACAATGAGCAGTTCTTC	CASSDDEGWYNEQFF
TRBV6-1	TRBD1	TRBJ1-1	.	TGTGCCAGCAGTGAGACAGGGAGTGGGGCTGAAGCTTTCTTT	CASSETGSGAEAFF
TRBV6-6	.	TRBJ1-4	.	TGTGCCACCCTCTCGACGGGGCTAACTAATGAAAAACTGTTTTTT	CATLSTGLTNEKLFF
TRBV6-5	.	TRBJ1-2	.	TGTGCCAGCAGTTACTCTGCAGATAACTATGGCTACACCTTC	CASSYSADNYGYTF
TRBV11-2	TRBD1	TRBJ2-3	.	TGTGCCAGCAGCTACCTAGGGACAGACATGGAGACAGATACGCAGTATTTT	CASSYLGTDMETDTQYF
TRBV11-2	TRBD2	TRBJ2-1	.	TGTGCCAGCAGACATAGCGGGGGGGTGGATGAGCAGTTCTTC	CASRHSGGVDEQFF
TRBV6-5	.	TRBJ2-7	.	TGTGCCAGCAGCCCCAGGGGCTCCTACGAGCAGTACTTC	CASSPRGSYEQYF
TRBV6-6	.	TRBJ2-3	.	TGTGCCAGCAGCGAGACTAGTGGGGGAGATACGCAGTATTTT	CASSETSGGDTQYF
TRBV30	.	TRBJ2-5	.	TGTGCCTGGAAGGGGGGTACTGAGACCCAGTACTTC	CAWKGGTETQYF
TRBV7-9	.	TRBJ1-1	.	TGTGCCAGCAGCTTAGTGGATCGGGGGAACACTGAAGCTTTCTTT	CASSLVDRGNTEAFF
TRBV6-5	.	TRBJ2-2	.	TGTGCCAGCAGTTACTCGGACGGGAACACCGGGGAGCTGTTTTTT	CASSYSDGNTGELFF
TRBV5-6	TRBD2	TRBJ2-3	.	TGTGCCAGCAGCCATGGGACTAGCGGGATCACAGATACGCAGTATTTT	CASSHGTSGITDTQYF
TRBV4-1	.	TRBJ2-5	once	TGCGCCAGCAGCTATACCTACGGGGGCAGAGGAGAGACCCAGTACTTC	CASSYTYGGRGETQYF
TRBV5-6	.	TRBJ2-7	.	TGTGCCAGCAGCTTTGACGGGGCAGCCTACGAGCAGTACTTC	CASSFDGAAYEQYF
TRBV4-1	.	TRBJ1-2	.	TGCGCCAGCAGCCAAGATAATTCGGCACAGGGCTATGGCTACACCTTC	CASSQDNSAQGYGYTF
TRBV2	.	TRBJ2-7	.	TGTGCCAGCAGTGAAGCGTTGCTAGCGTCCTCCTACGAGCAGTACTTC	CASSEALLASSYEQYF
TRBV2	.	TRBJ2-5	.	TGTGCCAGCAGTGGGGTGGGGTTCGGAGAGACCCAGTACTTC	CASSGVGFGETQYF
TRBV5-6	TRBD1	TRBJ2-3	few	TGTGCCAGCAGCTCGGACAGGGAGGCAGATACGCAGTATTTT	CASSSDREADTQYF
TRBV5-1	TRBD1	TRBJ2-7	.	TGCGCCAGCAGGGTAGGGGGCTCCCACGAGCAGTACTTC	CASRVGGSHEQYF
TRBV10-2	.	TRBJ2-1	.	TGCGCCAGCAGTGGTGACAGCCTCCGAACCTACAATGAGCAGTTCTTC	CASSGDSLRTYNEQFF
TRBV7-2	.	TRBJ2-7	.	TGTGCCAGCAGCTCCAAATACTTGTACGAGCAGTACTTC	CASSSKYLYEQYF
TRBV5-5	.	TRBJ2-1	.	TGTGCCAGCAGCTTGGAGGGTTGGGATGAGCAGTTCTTC	CASSLEGWDEQFF
TRBV7-9	.	TRBJ2-7	.	TGTGCCAGCAGCCAACATTTGGGGGAATTGGCCTACGAGCAGTACTTC	CASSQHLGELAYEQYF